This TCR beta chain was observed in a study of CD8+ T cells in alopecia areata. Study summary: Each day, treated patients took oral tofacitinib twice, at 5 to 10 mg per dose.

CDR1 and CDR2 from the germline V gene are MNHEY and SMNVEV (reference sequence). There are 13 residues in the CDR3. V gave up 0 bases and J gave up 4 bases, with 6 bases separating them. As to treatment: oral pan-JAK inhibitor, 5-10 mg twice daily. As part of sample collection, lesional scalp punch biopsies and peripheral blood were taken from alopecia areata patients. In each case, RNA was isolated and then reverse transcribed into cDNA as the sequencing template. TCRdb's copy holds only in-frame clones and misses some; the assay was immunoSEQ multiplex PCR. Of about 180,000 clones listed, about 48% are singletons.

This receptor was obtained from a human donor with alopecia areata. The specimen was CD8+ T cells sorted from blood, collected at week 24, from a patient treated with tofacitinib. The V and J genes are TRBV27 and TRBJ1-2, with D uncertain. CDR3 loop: CASSLSGSYGYTF. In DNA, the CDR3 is TGTGCCAGCAGTTTATCCGGATCCTATGGCTACACCTTC.